This T cell receptor beta chain is drawn from a study of blood T cell repertoires in COVID-19. In the original workflow: Quantification of nucleated cells was approximated via reference gene primer amplification. Profiling relied on immunoSEQ multiplex PCR, and the TCRdb table lists in-frame clones only, not all of them. V and J calls and clone size are those listed in that table; D and trimming were worked out from the DNA. The table shows tens of thousands of clones, with roughly 84% occurring only once. Between the trimmed V and J ends, which lost 4 bases and 5 bases, there was a span of 11 bases. In germline, CDR1 is SQVTM, CDR2 ANQGSEA. CDR3 size: 12 residues.

The sequence was collected from an elderly woman with active or convalescent COVID-19. Material: peripheral blood. The chain uses TRBV29-1 and TRBJ2-5, with a possible D match to TRBD2 (5 bases). The CDR3 here is CSVGPTGETQYF. The CDR3 coding sequence is TGCAGCGTTGGACCTACGGGGGAGACCCAGTACTTC.